The subject of this entry is one T cell receptor (beta chain). The data were produced by immunoSEQ multiplex PCR, yet TCRdb's version contains in-frame clones alone and is incomplete. The sample records about half a million clones, roughly 89% being singletons. This entry is derived from a study of blood T cell repertoires in COVID-19. The CDR3 length is 15 residues. Germline V lookup: CDR1 MNHNS, CDR2 SASEGT. Trimming took 0 bases from V and 7 from J, leaving 13 bases between them. The sequencing sample was made of peripheral blood. The receptor was isolated from a young man with COVID-19, enrolled during active disease. This rearrangement joins TRBV6-1 to TRBJ1-5, with D uncertain. CDR3 sequence reads: CASSEAGGLGQPQHF. The CDR3 DNA is TGTGCCAGCAGTGAAGCTGGAGGTCTTGGGCAGCCCCAGCATTTT.